The rows below give T cell receptor beta chains drawn from one sample of a study of T cell repertoires in aging, cancer and after chemotherapy. TCRdb re-called the multiplex PCR reads through MiXCR, storing one row per CDR3 protein. The sample gives a few thousand distinct CDR3 sequences, roughly 25% of which show up once; 11% is in the top ten. The sample taken for sequencing was blood. The receptors shown here come from a human donor with a solid tumor. CDR3s leave out the opening cysteine and the closing phenylalanine or tryptophan. The D gene is left open where the match is weak.

V gene: TRBV7-9
D gene: -
CDR3 length: 10
J gene: TRBJ1-4
CDR3 protein: ASSFGGEKLF

V gene: TRBV6-5
D gene: -
CDR3 length: 14
J gene: TRBJ2-5
CDR3 protein: ASTYLGTGNQETQY

V gene: TRBV20-1
D gene: -
CDR3 length: 11
J gene: TRBJ1-2
CDR3 protein: SARDYQRGTYT

V gene: TRBV10-3
D gene: TRBD1
CDR3 length: 14
J gene: TRBJ2-4
CDR3 protein: AITCLFRGQVNIQY

V gene: TRBV20-1
D gene: -
CDR3 length: 13
J gene: TRBJ2-1
CDR3 protein: SAGSGTQPYNEQF

V gene: TRBV20-1
D gene: -
CDR3 length: 13
J gene: TRBJ2-3
CDR3 protein: SARDATWSTDTQY

V gene: TRBV10-2
D gene: TRBD1
CDR3 length: 13
J gene: TRBJ2-1
CDR3 protein: ASSERTGRYNEQF

V gene: TRBV6-1
D gene: -
CDR3 length: 12
J gene: TRBJ2-7
CDR3 protein: ASSARTDLYEQY

V gene: TRBV5-1
D gene: TRBD1
CDR3 length: 12
J gene: TRBJ2-7
CDR3 protein: ASSSSGQEAEQY

V gene: TRBV6-5
D gene: -
CDR3 length: 15
J gene: TRBJ2-2
CDR3 protein: ASSRRENGGNTGELF

V gene: TRBV5-4
D gene: -
CDR3 length: 12
J gene: TRBJ1-5
CDR3 protein: ASSVWGGDQPQH

V gene: TRBV6-1
D gene: -
CDR3 length: 10
J gene: TRBJ2-7
CDR3 protein: ASTSWTYEQY

V gene: TRBV25-1
D gene: TRBD1
CDR3 length: 13
J gene: TRBJ1-2
CDR3 protein: ASSDSGTGGYGYT

V gene: TRBV5-1
D gene: -
CDR3 length: 12
J gene: TRBJ2-3
CDR3 protein: ASSLLQGTDTQY

V gene: TRBV7-6
D gene: TRBD1
CDR3 length: 13
J gene: TRBJ1-5
CDR3 protein: ASSFHRGWGQPQH

V gene: TRBV7-6
D gene: -
CDR3 length: 13
J gene: TRBJ1-1
CDR3 protein: ASSPPRALDTEAF

V gene: TRBV24-1
D gene: -
CDR3 length: 11
J gene: TRBJ1-2
CDR3 protein: ATSDSWGYGYT